Below, one TCR beta chain is given with its context. Its antigen is as yet unknown. This specimen comes from a study of T cell responses to AZD1222 COVID-19 vaccine. This CDR3 comprises 16 residues. V was shortened by 2 bases and J by 2 bases, with 12 bases between the two germline ends. Germline V gene lookup returns CDR1 SGHTA and CDR2 FQGNSA. Libraries were prepared by immunoSEQ multiplex PCR; TCRdb keeps only in-frame clonotypes and omits some of them. The sample yields around 92,000 clones, over 80% seen once. Whole-study results and caveats: After two AZD1222 doses, spike-specific TCR breadth and depth rose versus day 0. After the peak T cell response, and only then, were repertoires sampled. The sample set comprised mostly white British donors with more females, and clonal diversity was possibly underestimated.

The material was peripheral blood, obtained on day 0 of AZD1222 vaccination. This sequence originates from an adult in good health. The V gene is TRBV7-2, the J gene TRBJ2-2; D might be TRBD2 (6 bases). CDR3 sequence reads: CASSLRGLTNTGELFF. The CDR3 DNA reads as TGTGCCAGCAGCTTACGGGGACTCACCAACACCGGGGAGCTGTTTTTT. Filled out from reference TRBV7-2 and TRBJ2-2, the complete variable domain reads GAGVSQSPSNKVTEKGKDVELRCDPISGHTALYWYRQSLGQGLEFLIYFQGNSAPDKSGLPSDRFSAERTGGSVSTLTIQRTQQEDSAVYLCASSLRGLTNTGELFFGEGSRLTVL.